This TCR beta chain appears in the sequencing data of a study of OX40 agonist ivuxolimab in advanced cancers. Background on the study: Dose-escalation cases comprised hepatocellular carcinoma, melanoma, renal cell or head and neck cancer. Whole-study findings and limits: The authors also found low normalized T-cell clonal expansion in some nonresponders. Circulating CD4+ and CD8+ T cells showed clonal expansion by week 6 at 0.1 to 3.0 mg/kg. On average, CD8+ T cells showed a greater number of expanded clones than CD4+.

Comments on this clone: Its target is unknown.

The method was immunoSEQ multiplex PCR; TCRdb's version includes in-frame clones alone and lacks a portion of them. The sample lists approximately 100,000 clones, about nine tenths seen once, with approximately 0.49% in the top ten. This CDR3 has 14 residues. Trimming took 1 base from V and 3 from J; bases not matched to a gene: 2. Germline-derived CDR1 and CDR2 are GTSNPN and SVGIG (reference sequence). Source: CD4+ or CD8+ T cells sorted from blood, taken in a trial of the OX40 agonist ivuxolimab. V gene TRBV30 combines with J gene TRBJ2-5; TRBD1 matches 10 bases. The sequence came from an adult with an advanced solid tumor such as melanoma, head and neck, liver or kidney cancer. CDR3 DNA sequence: TGTGCCTGGAGTGCAGGGACAGGGGAAGAGACCCAGTACTTC. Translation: CAWSAGTGEETQYF.